One and the same sample provided the 26 T cell receptor beta chains below, sequenced in a study of T cells expressing NK-cell markers. TCRdb reprocessed the 5' RACE reads and reports one entry per CDR3 protein, with no DNA. The repertoire table contains about 2,200 distinct CDR3 sequences. Sequences were obtained from blood T cells: a sorted CD56 or NKG2C T cell subset, CD4+ or CD8+ T cells, or bulk PBMC T cells (not recorded which). These receptors all come from a young woman in good health.

This chain links TRBV20-1 with TRBJ2-1; the TCRdb call, TRBD2, lacks DNA for checking. CDR1 is DFQATT and CDR2 is SNEGSKA in the germline V gene (reference sequence). This CDR3 region has 15 residues. The CDR3 protein is CSATLSGLDYNEQFF.

The J gene is TRBJ2-1, the V gene TRBV5-1; TCRdb names TRBD2, which stays unverified in the absence of DNA. Germline-derived CDR1 and CDR2 are SGHRS and YFSETQ. The CDR3 has 15 amino acids. The CDR3: CASTPLAGIYNEQFF.

The rearrangement uses TRBV20-1 and TRBJ2-7. The CDR3 has 14 residues. From germline, CDR1 is DFQATT and CDR2 SNEGSKA (reference sequence). The CDR3 here is CSARLISEPYEQYF.

This chain uses TRBV6-2 or TRBV6-3 with TRBJ2-3; TCRdb's D gene call, TRBD1, goes unchecked for lack of DNA. Germline-derived CDR1 and CDR2 are MNHEY and SVGEGT. The CDR3 contains 14 residues. CDR3: CASSPGQDTDTQYF.

The chain combines TRBV7-6 with TRBJ2-2. CDR1 SGHVS and CDR2 FNYEAQ come from the germline V gene. The CDR3 consists of 15 residues. The CDR3 region is CASSLRDYNTGELFF. The whole variable domain, remainder taken from reference TRBV7-6 and TRBJ2-2, is GAGVSQSPRYKVTKRGQDVALRCDPISGHVSLYWYRQALGQGPEFLTYFNYEAQQDKSGLPNDRFSAERPEGSISTLTIQRTEQRDSAMYRCASSLRDYNTGELFFGEGSRLTVL.

The chain carries TRBV2 and TRBJ1-2; with no DNA, the TCRdb D assignment of TRBD1 cannot be verified. The CDR3 extends over 12 amino acids. Germline lookup yields CDR1 SNHLY and CDR2 FYNNEI. The CDR3 sequence is CASSEQGRGYTF.

This clonotype is deemed medium-sized by its frequency. V and J are TRBV6-1 and TRBJ1-2; the TCRdb D gene call, TRBD1, has no DNA to confirm it. The CDR3 length is 15 residues. CDR1 and CDR2 (germline): MNHNS, SASEGT. CDR3 loop: CASSEAGTGGYGYTF.

The chain combines TRBV27 with TRBJ2-7. Germline loops: CDR1 MNHEY, CDR2 SMNVEV (reference sequence). This CDR3 has 14 amino acids. The CDR3: CASSFFGNHYEQYF.

The chain joins TRBV9 to TRBJ2-3. Germline-derived CDR1 and CDR2 are SGDLS and YYNGEE. CDR3 length equals 11 residues. The CDR3 spells CASNRTDTQYF.

The chain couples TRBV9 to TRBJ1-5; TCRdb designates TRBD1, a call that cannot be tested without DNA. The CDR3 totals 13 residues. CDR1 is SGDLS, CDR2 YYNGEE, per germline. This CDR3 is CASSATGNQPQHF.

The V and J genes are TRBV20-1 and TRBJ2-7; the D gene TCRdb calls, TRBD1, cannot be checked with no DNA. Germline V lookup: CDR1 DFQATT, CDR2 SNEGSKA (reference sequence). The CDR3 runs to 16 residues. Here the CDR3 reads CSVNPPGGGDSYEQYF.

This chain links TRBV6-1 with TRBJ2-5; TCRdb's assignment of TRBD2 cannot be checked, as there is no DNA. The CDR3 loop spans 15 amino acids. Per germline, CDR1 MNHNS and CDR2 SASEGT. CDR3: CASSEGSGGAETQYF.

According to its frequency, this clonotype is medium-sized. The V call is TRBV4-3, the J call TRBJ1-2; TCRdb's D gene call, TRBD1, goes unchecked for lack of DNA. Per germline, CDR1 LGHNA and CDR2 YSLEER. The CDR3 covers 17 residues. Here the CDR3 reads CASSQEWDDGVNYGYTF.

This chain joins TRBV7-2 and TRBJ2-5; TCRdb's D gene call, TRBD1, goes unchecked for lack of DNA. The germline V gene has CDR1 SGHTA and CDR2 FQGNSA. The CDR3 covers 14 residues. CDR3 protein: CASSSQGNWETQYF.

The genes are TRBV2 and TRBJ2-7; no DNA is available, so the TRBD1 call from TCRdb remains unchecked. The CDR3 is 15 residues long. Per germline, CDR1 SNHLY and CDR2 FYNNEI. The CDR3 spells CASTPEPRQSYEQYF.

This chain uses TRBV18 with TRBJ2-1; the D call of TRBD2 rests on TCRdb alone, since no DNA is present to check it. Germline V lookup: CDR1 KGHSH, CDR2 LQKENI. The CDR3 runs 15 residues. This CDR3 reads CASSPVTSGSHEQFF. The full variable domain, in which reference TRBV18 and TRBJ2-1 provide the parts outside the CDR3, is NAGVMQNPRHLVRRRGQEARLRCSPMKGHSHVYWYRQLPEEGLKFMVYLQKENIIDESGMPKERFSAEFPKEGPSILRIQQVVRGDSAAYFCASSPVTSGSHEQFFGPGTRLTVL.

The chain is built from TRBV4-1 and TRBJ2-3; TCRdb indicates TRBD2, and absent DNA this call remains unverified. This CDR3 is 14 amino acids long. The germline gives CDR1 MGHRA, CDR2 YSYEKL. The chain's CDR3 is CASRRAGTTDTQYF.

The CDR3 is CASSTQGASYGYTF. The chain is built from TRBV7-2 and TRBJ1-2; the D gene TCRdb calls, TRBD1, cannot be checked with no DNA. The CDR3 is 14 residues long. CDR1 is SGHTA and CDR2 is FQGNSA in the germline V gene.

The V and J genes are TRBV20-1 and TRBJ2-7. Germline V gene lookup returns CDR1 DFQATT and CDR2 SNEGSKA (reference sequence). The CDR3 sequence is 14 residues long. CDR3 in amino acids: CSARQDEGFYEQYF.

Judged by frequency, this clonotype is medium-sized (0.01 to 0.1%). The chain links TRBV20-1 to TRBJ1-2; TCRdb's D call, TRBD1, is unchecked because there is no DNA. The V gene's germline CDR1 is DFQATT and CDR2 SNEGSKA (reference sequence). CDR3 length: 11 residues. The CDR3 sequence: CSTLEDRGYTF.

The chain couples TRBV7-9 to TRBJ2-2. The germline V gene has CDR1 SEHNR and CDR2 FQNEAQ (reference sequence). CDR3 length equals 14 residues. CDR3 in amino acids: CASSIEGNTGELFF.

This rearrangement joins TRBV6-2 or TRBV6-3 to TRBJ2-7. This CDR3 has 14 residues. CDR1 and CDR2 from the germline V gene are MNHEY and SVGEGT. This CDR3 reads CASSYSGEVYEQYF.

Frequency places this clonotype as medium-sized. The chain has TRBV5-1 and TRBJ2-1; without DNA, the TCRdb call of TRBD2 cannot be checked. Germline CDR1 is SGHRS and CDR2 is YFSETQ. The CDR3 covers 16 residues. The CDR3 loop reads CASSLGTSGNLYEQFF.

The chain joins TRBV6-2 or TRBV6-3 to TRBJ2-1; the TRBD1 assignment by TCRdb is unverifiable without DNA. The CDR3 has 13 residues. Germline V gene data show CDR1 as MNHEY and CDR2 as SVGEGT. The CDR3: CASSSGDYNEQFF.

This chain links TRBV18 with TRBJ2-7; the D gene TCRdb calls, TRBD1, cannot be checked with no DNA. Germline loops: CDR1 KGHSH, CDR2 LQKENI. The CDR3 has 18 amino acids. CDR3 region: CASSPLPYAGTENYEQYF.

The rearrangement links TRBV6-5 to TRBJ1-1. Germline V gene sequence: CDR1 MNHEY, CDR2 SVGAGI. The CDR3 extends over 14 amino acids. The CDR3 loop is CASSSRLEYTEAFF.